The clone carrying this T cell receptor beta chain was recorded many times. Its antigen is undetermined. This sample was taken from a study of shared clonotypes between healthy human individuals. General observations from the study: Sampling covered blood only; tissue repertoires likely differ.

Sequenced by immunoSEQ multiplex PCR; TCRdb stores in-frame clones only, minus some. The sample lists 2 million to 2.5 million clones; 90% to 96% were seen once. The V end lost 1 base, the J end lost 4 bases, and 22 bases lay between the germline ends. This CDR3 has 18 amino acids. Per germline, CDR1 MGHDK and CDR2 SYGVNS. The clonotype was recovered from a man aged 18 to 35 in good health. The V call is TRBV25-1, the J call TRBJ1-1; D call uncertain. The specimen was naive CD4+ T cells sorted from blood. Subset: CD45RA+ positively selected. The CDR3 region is CASSESNLAAGEGTEAFF. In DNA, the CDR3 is TGTGCCAGCAGTGAATCGAACCTTGCGGCCGGTGAGGGCACTGAAGCTTTCTTT.